The 9 T cell receptor beta chains below all came from one sample that was sequenced in a study of cytomegalovirus exposure and HLA in healthy donors. The table came from immunoSEQ multiplex PCR; TCRdb's copy has only in-frame clones and leaves some out. In the table there are 50,000 to 65,000 clones, almost 97% of which are singletons. Sequenced: PBMCs. The source is a young woman in good health and CMV-seronegative.

The J gene is TRBJ2-1, the V gene TRBV28; D unclear. Germline V gene sequence: CDR1 MDHEN, CDR2 SYDVKM. The CDR3 is 12 amino acids. The V end was cut by 6 bases, the J end by 7 bases, with 10 bases between. CDR3 sequence: CASSQTRNEQFF. The CDR3 DNA reads as TGTGCCAGCAGCCAGACTCGGAATGAGCAGTTCTTC.

This chain uses TRBV7-9 with TRBJ1-2, with D maybe TRBD1 (6 bases). The germline V gene has CDR1 SEHNR and CDR2 FQNEAQ (reference sequence). CDR3 length equals 12 residues. The germline V and J ends were trimmed by 10 bases and 4 bases, with 13 bases remaining between them. CDR3 bases: TGTGCCACTAAGGGGGTTGGCTATGGCTACACCTTC. As protein: CATKGVGYGYTF. The variable domain in full, completed from reference TRBV7-9 and TRBJ1-2, reads DTGVSQNPRHKITKRGQNVTFRCDPISEHNRLYWYRQTLGQGPEFLTYFQNEAQLEKSRLLSDRFSAERPKGSFSTLEIQRTEQGDSAMYLCATKGVGYGYTFGSGTRLTVV.

The chain employs TRBV4-3 and TRBJ2-6; no clear D gene. The V and J ends lost 2 bases and 0 bases respectively, with 11 bases between them. In germline, CDR1 is LGHNA, CDR2 YSLEER. The CDR3 runs 17 residues. CDR3 amino acids: CASSQSESNSGANVLTF. The CDR3 region has the DNA TGCGCCAGCAGCCAATCGGAGAGTAACTCTGGGGCCAACGTCCTGACTTTC.

The CDR3 nucleotides are TGTGCCAGCAGCTTAGCGACGGGGGTGTCCTACAATGAGCAGTTCTTC. Its translation is CASSLATGVSYNEQFF. The V and J genes are TRBV7-2 and TRBJ2-1; TRBD2 is a possible D gene (6 bases). Trimming removed 0 bases at V and 1 base at J, with 10 bases between. CDR1 and CDR2 (germline): SGHTA, FQGNSA. The CDR3 totals 16 residues.

This clone occurred once. This chain connects TRBV7-9 to TRBJ1-4; no definite D call. V dropped 5 bases and J dropped 0 bases, with 10 bases sitting between them. CDR1 is SEHNR, CDR2 FQNEAQ, per germline (reference sequence). The CDR3 consists of 15 residues. In DNA, the CDR3 is TGTGCCAGCAGCCCCAGGAAGACAACTAATGAAAAACTGTTTTTT. Its translation: CASSPRKTTNEKLFF.

As DNA, the CDR3 is TGTGCCAGCAGCTTAAATGTCGGGGGGGCGGGAGATACGCAGTATTTT. Translating gives CASSLNVGGAGDTQYF. The chain uses TRBV11-2 and TRBJ2-3; 8 bases match TRBD2. The CDR3 is 16 residues long. The germline CDR1 and CDR2 sequences are SGHAT and FQNNGV. V shed 2 bases and J 5 bases; nucleotides not matched to a gene: 9.

The chain employs TRBV18 and TRBJ1-4; D gene ambiguous. Trimming stripped 5 bases from V and 4 bases from J, with 8 bases between. This CDR3 spans 13 amino acids. CDR1 is KGHSH and CDR2 is LQKENI in the germline V gene. The CDR3 nucleotides read TGTGCCAGCTCAGGGCAGATTAATGAAAAACTGTTTTTT. This translates into CASSGQINEKLFF.

The chain combines TRBV2 with TRBJ2-1, with D possibly TRBD2 on 6 matching bases. V dropped 3 bases and J dropped 11 bases, with 14 bases sitting between them. CDR3 length equals 13 residues. In germline, CDR1 is SNHLY, CDR2 FYNNEI. The CDR3 region is CASSDGGTPKQFF. In DNA, the CDR3 is TGTGCCAGCAGTGACGGCGGGACCCCTAAGCAGTTCTTC.

In DNA, the CDR3 is TGTGCCAGCAGTGGCCCGGAAGGGGCCCCGGGCTCCTACAATGAGCAGTTCTTC. Encoded protein: CASSGPEGAPGSYNEQFF. V and J are TRBV28 and TRBJ2-1, with D possibly TRBD1 on 5 matching bases. V lost 5 bases and J 0 bases, leaving 20 bases between the germline ends. CDR3 length equals 18 residues. Germline V gene sequence: CDR1 MDHEN, CDR2 SYDVKM.